Listed below are T cell receptor beta chains from one sample, sequenced in a study of blood T cell repertoires in COVID-19. Produced via immunoSEQ multiplex PCR; TCRdb's table is partial and in-frame only. Of around 26,000 clones in the sample, approximately 81% were seen once. Sample: peripheral blood. The receptor source for this set is a human donor in a cohort sampled during active COVID-19. Both conserved end residues are part of each CDR3. A D gene is named only where the DNA matches it firmly. The size field is filled for only some rows; it gives once, few, many or a size class.

TRBV5-1	-	TRBJ2-1	-	CASSFSSGNEQFF	TGCGCCAGCAGCTTTTCGTCGGGGAATGAGCAGTTCTTC
TRBV6-2/TRBV6-3	-	TRBJ2-7	TRBD1	CASSYGTGGLYEQYF	TGTGCCAGCAGTTACGGGACAGGGGGTCTCTACGAGCAGTACTTC
TRBV19	-	TRBJ1-2	-	CASSMQGSNYGYTF	TGTGCCAGTAGTATGCAGGGTTCTAACTATGGCTACACCTTC
TRBV27	-	TRBJ1-5	-	CASSLSEPDRNFNQPQHF	TGTGCCAGCAGTTTATCCGAACCTGACAGGAACTTTAATCAGCCCCAGCATTTT
TRBV18	-	TRBJ2-7	TRBD1	CASSTVGGQGPHEQYF	TGTGCCAGCTCAACAGTAGGAGGACAGGGGCCCCACGAGCAGTACTTC
TRBV14	-	TRBJ2-7	TRBD1	CASSLARKGQGAYEQYF	TGTGCCAGCAGCCTCGCCAGGAAGGGACAGGGGGCGTACGAGCAGTACTTC
TRBV6-5	once	TRBJ2-1	TRBD2	CASILAGSYNEQFF	TGTGCCAGCATCCTAGCGGGCTCCTACAATGAGCAGTTCTTC
TRBV3-1/TRBV3-2	-	TRBJ2-1	-	CASSPDPGRGDYNEQFF	TGTGCCAGCAGCCCCGACCCGGGCAGGGGGGATTACAATGAGCAGTTCTTC
TRBV28	-	TRBJ2-6	TRBD1	CASSFTGGSYGANVLTF	TGTGCCAGCAGTTTCACAGGGGGCAGTTATGGGGCCAACGTCCTGACTTTC
TRBV5-1	-	TRBJ2-7	TRBD2	CASSPGGTSDEQYF	TGCGCCAGCAGCCCGGGGGGAACCTCTGACGAGCAGTACTTC
TRBV19	-	TRBJ1-1	TRBD1	CASSVLRQGAETEAFF	TGTGCCAGTAGTGTACTTCGACAGGGGGCGGAAACTGAAGCTTTCTTT
TRBV4-3	few	TRBJ1-5	-	CASSQNHGSNQPQHF	TGCGCCAGCAGCCAGAACCACGGTAGCAATCAGCCCCAGCATTTT
TRBV29-1	few	TRBJ2-2	TRBD2	CSVEDPAGGDTGELFF	TGCAGCGTTGAAGATCCAGCGGGAGGGGATACCGGGGAGCTGTTTTTT
TRBV6-5	-	TRBJ2-7	TRBD1	CASSYDRGYEQYF	TGTGCCAGCAGTTACGACAGGGGCTACGAGCAGTACTTC
TRBV3-1/TRBV3-2	-	TRBJ1-4	TRBD1	CASSRQDRALNEKLFF	TGTGCCAGCAGCCGCCAGGACAGGGCGTTAAATGAAAAACTGTTTTTT
TRBV5-6	-	TRBJ2-7	TRBD1	CASSLTGTGGYEQYF	TGTGCCAGCAGTCTTACTGGGACAGGAGGCTACGAGCAGTACTTC
TRBV5-4	once	TRBJ2-7	-	CASSAAGKPYEQYF	TGTGCCAGCAGCGCTGCAGGGAAGCCCTACGAGCAGTACTTC
TRBV7-9	-	TRBJ1-6	TRBD1	CASSLGQGAYNSPLHF	TGTGCCAGCAGCTTAGGACAGGGCGCCTATAATTCACCCCTCCACTTT
TRBV3-1/TRBV3-2	-	TRBJ1-4	TRBD1	CASSQPGQGVEKLFF	TGTGCCAGCAGCCAACCGGGACAGGGGGTCGAAAAACTGTTTTTT
TRBV28	-	TRBJ1-5	-	CASSAEVQPQHF	TGTGCCAGCAGTGCGGAGGTTCAGCCCCAGCATTTT
TRBV5-1	-	TRBJ2-7	TRBD2	CASSLPGLADVHEQYF	TGCGCCAGCAGCTTGCCGGGACTAGCGGACGTCCACGAGCAGTACTTC
TRBV19	-	TRBJ1-3	-	CASSISRAGNTIYF	TGTGCCAGTAGTATCTCCAGGGCGGGAAACACCATATATTTT
TRBV6-6	-	TRBJ1-5	TRBD1	CASRADRGLRQPQHF	TGTGCCAGCAGAGCGGACAGGGGGCTGAGGCAGCCCCAGCATTTT
TRBV2	-	TRBJ2-3	-	CASNYYHMGLLDLSTDTQYF	TGTGCCAGCAACTACTACCATATGGGGCTCCTCGATTTAAGCACAGATACGCAGTATTTT
TRBV5-6	few	TRBJ1-5	-	CASSFLGEGQPQHF	TGTGCCAGCAGCTTTTTAGGGGAGGGTCAGCCCCAGCATTTT
TRBV6-2/TRBV6-3	-	TRBJ1-3	TRBD1	CASSFDRGTGNTIYF	TGTGCCAGCAGTTTCGACAGGGGGACTGGAAACACCATATATTTT
TRBV24-1	-	TRBJ1-1	-	CATSEGKGMNTEAFF	TGTGCCACCAGTGAGGGCAAGGGGATGAACACTGAAGCTTTCTTT
TRBV27	-	TRBJ1-1	TRBD1	CASSSPGWRRGPGGPLNTEAFF	TGTGCCAGCAGTTCCCCTGGGTGGCGCAGGGGGCCTGGGGGACCCCTCAACACTGAAGCTTTCTTT
TRBV2	-	TRBJ1-6	-	CASSGTHTGLGPLHF	TGTGCCAGCAGTGGGACACACACCGGTTTGGGACCCCTCCACTTT
TRBV5-1	-	TRBJ2-2	TRBD1	CASSLVSDRESTGELFF	TGCGCCAGCAGCTTGGTATCGGACAGGGAGAGCACCGGGGAGCTGTTTTTT
TRBV24-1	-	TRBJ1-2	-	CASAGPNYGYTF	TGTGCCTCGGCGGGTCCCAACTATGGCTACACCTTC